Listed below are T cell receptor beta chains from one sample, sequenced in a study of CD8 T cells in Susac syndrome. TCRdb recomputed calls from the immunoSEQ multiplex PCR reads with MiXCR, one row per CDR3 protein. The table has about 300,000 distinct CDR3 sequences, over 75% seen once. The sample comprised CD8+ T cells from PBMCs. The source of these receptors is a human donor with multiple sclerosis. CDR3s include the opening cysteine and the closing phenylalanine or tryptophan. D genes are given only for firm matches. The size field is filled for only some rows; it gives once, few, many or a size class.

>TRBJ2-7|once|TRBV3-1|TRBD2
CASSPGTSGRTYEQYF
TGTGCCAGCAGCCCCGGGACTAGCGGGAGGACCTACGAGCAGTACTTC
>TRBJ2-2|.|TRBV5-6|TRBD1
CASSLGTGHKSGELFF
TGTGCCAGCAGCTTGGGGACAGGGCACAAGTCCGGGGAGCTGTTTTTT
>TRBJ1-2|few|TRBV29-1|.
CSVPGDSGGYTF
TGCAGCGTTCCAGGTGATTCGGGTGGCTACACCTTC
>TRBJ2-5|.|TRBV11-2|TRBD2
CASSLGLTSGDQETQYF
TGTGCCAGCAGCTTAGGCTTGACTAGCGGGGACCAAGAGACCCAGTACTTC
>TRBJ1-2|.|TRBV19|.
CASSQGVDGYTF
TGTGCCAGTAGTCAGGGAGTGGATGGCTACACCTTC
>TRBJ2-3|.|TRBV9|.
CASSVAGTDTQYF
TGTGCCAGCAGCGTAGCTGGCACAGATACGCAGTATTTT
>TRBJ2-5|.|TRBV5-4|TRBD1
CASSSQGAVETQYF
TGTGCCAGCAGCTCGCAGGGGGCGGTGGAGACCCAGTACTTC
>TRBJ1-2|.|TRBV7-3|TRBD1
CASSLGTGTGGGYTF
TGTGCCAGCAGCTTAGGGACAGGGACGGGAGGTGGCTACACCTTC
>TRBJ2-1|.|TRBV5-4|.
CASSSTWSYNEQFF
TGTGCCAGCAGCTCTACATGGTCCTACAATGAGCAGTTCTTC
>TRBJ2-2|.|TRBV5-4|TRBD1
CANSGQGAGGELFF
TGTGCCAACTCGGGACAGGGGGCCGGCGGGGAGCTGTTTTTT
>TRBJ2-7|once|TRBV19|TRBD2
CASSHGLEVYEQYF
TGTGCCAGTAGTCACGGACTAGAAGTCTACGAGCAGTACTTC
>TRBJ2-7|.|TRBV4-1|TRBD2
CASSQDGSGTSYEQYF
TGCGCCAGCAGCCAAGACGGTAGCGGGACCTCTTACGAGCAGTACTTC
>TRBJ2-2|few|TRBV7-6|.
CASSPETHHKAGELFF
TGTGCCAGCAGCCCCGAGACCCACCATAAGGCCGGGGAGCTGTTTTTT
>TRBJ2-1|.|TRBV7-6|.
CASSLAEFTGKEQFF
TGTGCCAGCAGCTTAGCGGAATTTACAGGGAAAGAGCAGTTCTTC
>TRBJ2-7|.|TRBV27|.
CASRRGDPLEQYF
TGTGCCAGCCGCCGCGGGGATCCTCTCGAGCAGTACTTC
>TRBJ2-1|.|TRBV7-9|.
CASPDEQFF
TGTGCCAGTCCGGATGAGCAGTTCTTC
>TRBJ2-7|.|TRBV11-2|TRBD2
CASSLSLGVSGSLEQYF
TGTGCCAGCAGCTTGTCTCTTGGGGTTAGCGGGAGTCTCGAGCAGTACTTC
>TRBJ1-4|.|TRBV4-3|TRBD1
CASSQDIWDSSNEKLFF
TGCGCCAGCAGCCAAGATATATGGGACAGCTCTAATGAAAAACTGTTTTTT
>TRBJ1-2|.|TRBV7-9|.
CASSLDGRAKVYGYTF
TGTGCCAGCAGCTTAGATGGCAGGGCCAAGGTCTATGGCTACACCTTC
>TRBJ1-4|.|TRBV6-5|.
CASSFLGSTNEKLFF
TGTGCCAGCAGTTTTTTGGGATCAACTAATGAAAAACTGTTTTTT
>TRBJ2-6|.|TRBV29-1|.
CSMTSTGSGANVLTF
TGCAGCATGACGTCAACAGGGTCTGGGGCCAACGTCCTGACTTTC
>TRBJ2-1|.|TRBV6-1|.
CASRPRLVYAYNEQFF
TGTGCCAGCAGACCCCGACTAGTTTACGCATACAATGAGCAGTTCTTC
>TRBJ1-1|.|TRBV12-5|TRBD1
CASGRGGQNTEAFF
TGTGCTAGTGGCCGAGGGGGCCAGAACACTGAAGCTTTCTTT
>TRBJ1-2|.|TRBV30|TRBD1
CAWFPRQGGGNYGYTF
TGTGCCTGGTTCCCACGCCAAGGGGGCGGGAACTATGGCTACACCTTC
>TRBJ1-3|.|TRBV27|.
CASSFRGPGNTIYF
TGTGCCAGCAGTTTCAGGGGCCCTGGAAACACCATATATTTT
>TRBJ1-5|.|TRBV20-1|TRBD1
CSARDHGTGYNQPQHF
TGCAGTGCTAGAGATCATGGGACAGGTTACAATCAGCCCCAGCATTTT
>TRBJ1-5|.|TRBV27|.
CASSLSQGWNQPQHF
TGTGCCAGCAGTTTATCTCAGGGGTGGAATCAGCCCCAGCATTTT
>TRBJ2-1|once|TRBV4-3|TRBD2
CASSQDGTSTSYNEQFF
TGCGCCAGCAGCCAAGATGGGACTAGCACCTCCTACAATGAGCAGTTCTTC
>TRBJ2-6|.|TRBV7-9|.
CASSLYTGPGANVLTF
TGTGCCAGCAGCTTATACACGGGGCCTGGGGCCAACGTCCTGACTTTC
>TRBJ2-7|.|TRBV7-8|.
CASSLIKGSYEQYF
TGTGCCAGCAGCTTAATTAAGGGGAGCTACGAGCAGTACTTC
>TRBJ1-1|once|TRBV13|.
CASREAQEAGEAFF
TGTGCCAGCAGAGAAGCACAGGAGGCCGGTGAAGCTTTCTTT
>TRBJ1-1|.|TRBV27|.
CASSLSLLSEAFF
TGTGCCAGCAGTTTATCACTTTTGTCTGAAGCTTTCTTT
>TRBJ2-7|.|TRBV4-1|.
CASSQSYRGAVYEQYF
TGCGCCAGCAGCCAATCTTATAGGGGGGCGGTATACGAGCAGTACTTC
>TRBJ2-1|.|TRBV4-3|.
CASSQDLGRVGNNEQFF
TGCGCCAGCAGCCAAGATCTAGGCAGGGTAGGAAACAATGAGCAGTTCTTC
>TRBJ1-5|.|TRBV6-2/TRBV6-3|TRBD1
CASSSFPKGQGASQPQHF
TGTGCCAGCTCCTCCTTCCCCAAGGGACAGGGGGCATCTCAGCCCCAGCATTTT
>TRBJ2-7|.|TRBV7-2|.
CASSPGAQGYEQYF
TGTGCCAGCAGCCCGGGGGCCCAGGGATACGAGCAGTACTTC
>TRBJ2-7|few|TRBV10-3|TRBD2
CAISQGLAGSNYEQYF
TGTGCCATCAGCCAGGGACTAGCGGGAAGTAACTACGAGCAGTACTTC
>TRBJ1-5|.|TRBV12-3/TRBV12-4|.
CASSSIGPGNQPQHF
TGTGCCAGCAGTTCGATCGGGCCGGGCAATCAGCCCCAGCATTTT
>TRBJ2-3|.|TRBV6-2/TRBV6-3|.
CASSYWGSGADTQYF
TGTGCCAGCAGTTACTGGGGCTCAGGGGCAGATACGCAGTATTTT
>TRBJ1-1|.|TRBV20-1|.
CSARDGDGTEAFF
TGCAGTGCTAGGGACGGGGATGGCACTGAAGCTTTCTTT
>TRBJ2-1|.|TRBV29-1|.
CSADDSNNEQFF
TGCAGCGCTGACGACAGCAACAATGAGCAGTTCTTC
>TRBJ1-1|.|TRBV28|.
CASRPADSNTEAFF
TGTGCCAGCAGGCCGGCTGATTCAAACACTGAAGCTTTCTTT
>TRBJ1-1|once|TRBV28|.
CASTSWGENTEAFF
TGTGCCAGCACCTCATGGGGGGAGAACACTGAAGCTTTCTTT
>TRBJ2-7|.|TRBV4-3|TRBD2
CASSQGLAGRSYEQYF
TGCGCCAGCAGCCAGGGGCTAGCGGGTCGTTCCTACGAGCAGTACTTC
>TRBJ2-1|.|TRBV28|TRBD1
CASSLNRGLGNEQFF
TGTGCCAGCAGTCTGAACAGGGGTTTGGGCAATGAGCAGTTCTTC
>TRBJ2-3|.|TRBV27|TRBD2
CASTLAGGPLNTQYF
TGTGCCAGCACCCTAGCGGGAGGGCCCTTAAATACGCAGTATTTT
>TRBJ1-1|.|TRBV20-1|.
CSAVGRHTEAFF
TGCAGTGCCGTAGGAAGGCACACTGAAGCTTTCTTT
>TRBJ1-5|.|TRBV25-1|.
CASSEFGGDQPQHF
TGTGCCAGCAGTGAATTCGGGGGCGATCAGCCCCAGCATTTT
>TRBJ2-7|.|TRBV27|TRBD1
CASSVTGGGYEQYF
TGTGCCAGCAGTGTAACAGGGGGAGGTTACGAGCAGTACTTC
>TRBJ1-2|.|TRBV10-3|.
CAISEPSSRGSYGYTF
TGTGCCATCAGTGAGCCCAGTTCTAGAGGATCCTATGGCTACACCTTC
>TRBJ1-2|.|TRBV6-5|.
CASSYAATYGYTF
TGTGCCAGCAGTTACGCGGCAACCTATGGCTACACCTTC